This T cell receptor beta chain was retrieved from a study of regulatory T cells in long-lasting Graves disease. CDR3 length equals 15 residues. CDR1 and CDR2 (germline): MDHEN, SYDVKM. Trimming stripped 5 bases from V and 2 bases from J, with 16 bases between. The time point denotes: newly diagnosed GD, antithyroid drugs for less than 3 months. TCR sequences were obtained from RNA taken from PBMCs. With iRepertoire HTBI primers and Arm-PCR of CDR3 regions, TCR beta libraries were built. TCRdb processed the multiplex PCR reads anew with MiXCR; each CDR3 protein has one entry. Counted here are over 400,000 distinct CDR3 sequences, 14% occurring once; the ten biggest clones make up more than 15%. In its sample, this clonotype was seen a few times. These same records also appear under a second study, on T cells in Graves' hyperthyroidism and ophthalmopathy.

Sequencing used peripheral blood mononuclear cells (PBMCs), obtained at new diagnosis, from a patient treated with antithyroid drugs. The clonotype comes from a woman in her forties or fifties with Graves disease. V gene TRBV28 combines with J gene TRBJ2-7, with a weak D call TRBD2 (6 bases). In nucleotides, the CDR3 is TGTGCCAGCAGTCCGGAGGGACGGACAACCTACGAGCAGTACTTC. This codes for CASSPEGRTTYEQYF.